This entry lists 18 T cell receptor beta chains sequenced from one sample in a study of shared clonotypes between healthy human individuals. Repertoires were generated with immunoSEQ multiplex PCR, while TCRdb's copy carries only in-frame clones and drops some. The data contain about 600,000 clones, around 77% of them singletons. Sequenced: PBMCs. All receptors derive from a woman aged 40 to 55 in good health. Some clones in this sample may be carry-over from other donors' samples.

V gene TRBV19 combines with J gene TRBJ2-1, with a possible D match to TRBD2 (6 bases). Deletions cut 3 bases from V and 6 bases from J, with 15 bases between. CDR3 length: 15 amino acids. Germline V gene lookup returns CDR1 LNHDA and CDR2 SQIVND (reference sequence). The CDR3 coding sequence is TGTGCCAGTAGTATTGGAGGGTTCGGGGGCAATGAGCAGTTCTTC. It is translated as CASSIGGFGGNEQFF.

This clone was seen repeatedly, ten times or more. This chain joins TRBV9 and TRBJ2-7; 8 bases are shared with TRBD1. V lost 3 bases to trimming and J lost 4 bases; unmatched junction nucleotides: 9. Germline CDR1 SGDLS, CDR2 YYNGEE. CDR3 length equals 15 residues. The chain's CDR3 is CASSAMVGTGYEQYF. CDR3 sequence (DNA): TGTGCCAGCAGCGCCATGGTAGGGACAGGTTACGAGCAGTACTTC.

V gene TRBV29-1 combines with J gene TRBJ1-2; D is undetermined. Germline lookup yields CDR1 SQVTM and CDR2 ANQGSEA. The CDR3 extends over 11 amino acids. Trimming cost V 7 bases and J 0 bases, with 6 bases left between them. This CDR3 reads CSGWTNYGYTF. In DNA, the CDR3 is TGCAGCGGATGGACTAACTATGGCTACACCTTC. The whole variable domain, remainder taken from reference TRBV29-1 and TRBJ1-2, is SAVISQKPSRDICQRGTSLTIQCQVDSQVTMMFWYRQQPGQSLTLIATANQGSEATYESGFVIDKFPISRPNLTFSTLTVSNMSPEDSSIYLCSGWTNYGYTFGSGTRLTVV.

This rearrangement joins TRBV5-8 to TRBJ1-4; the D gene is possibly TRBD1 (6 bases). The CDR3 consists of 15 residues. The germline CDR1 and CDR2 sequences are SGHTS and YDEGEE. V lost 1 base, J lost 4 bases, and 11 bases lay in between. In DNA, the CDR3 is TGTGCCAGCAGCTTGCCCAGGGGACTTAATGAAAAACTGTTTTTT. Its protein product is CASSLPRGLNEKLFF.

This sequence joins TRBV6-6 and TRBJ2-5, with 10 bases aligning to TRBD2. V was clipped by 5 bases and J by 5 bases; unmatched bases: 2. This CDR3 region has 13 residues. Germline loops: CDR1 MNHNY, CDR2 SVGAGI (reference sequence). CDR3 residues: CASSGTSEETQYF. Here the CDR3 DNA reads TGTGCCAGCAGTGGGACTAGCGAGGAGACCCAGTACTTC.

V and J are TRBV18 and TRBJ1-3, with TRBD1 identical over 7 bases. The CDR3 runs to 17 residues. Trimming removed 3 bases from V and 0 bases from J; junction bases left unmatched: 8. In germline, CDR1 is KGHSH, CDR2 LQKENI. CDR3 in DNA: TGTGCCAGCTCACCTGCCTCAGGGACAGACTCTGGAAACACCATATATTTT. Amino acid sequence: CASSPASGTDSGNTIYF.

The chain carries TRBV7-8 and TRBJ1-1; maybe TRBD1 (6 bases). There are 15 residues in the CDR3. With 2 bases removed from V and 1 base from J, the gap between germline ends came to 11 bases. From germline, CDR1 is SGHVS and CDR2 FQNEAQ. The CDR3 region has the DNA TGTGCCAGCAGCTTATCCGCCAGGGGGAACACTGAAGCTTTCTTT. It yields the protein CASSLSARGNTEAFF.

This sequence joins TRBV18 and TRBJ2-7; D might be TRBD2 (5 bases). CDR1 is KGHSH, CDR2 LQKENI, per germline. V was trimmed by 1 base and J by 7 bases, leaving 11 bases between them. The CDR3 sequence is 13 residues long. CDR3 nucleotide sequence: TGTGCCAGCTCACCACGACAAGCGGAAGAGCAGTACTTC. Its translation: CASSPRQAEEQYF.

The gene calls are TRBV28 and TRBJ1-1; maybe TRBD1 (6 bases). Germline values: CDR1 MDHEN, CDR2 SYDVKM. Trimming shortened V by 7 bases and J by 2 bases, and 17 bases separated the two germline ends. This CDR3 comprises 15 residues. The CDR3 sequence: CASTSGGGPNTEAFF. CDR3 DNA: TGTGCCAGCACTTCCGGGGGGGGCCCCAACACTGAAGCTTTCTTT.

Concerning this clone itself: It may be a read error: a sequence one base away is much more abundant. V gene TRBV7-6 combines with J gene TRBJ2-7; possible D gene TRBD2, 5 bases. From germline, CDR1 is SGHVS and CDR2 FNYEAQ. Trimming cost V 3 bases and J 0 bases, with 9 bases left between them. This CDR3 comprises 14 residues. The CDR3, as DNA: TGTGCCAGCAGCTTTACGGGGAGCTCCTACGAGCAGTACTTC. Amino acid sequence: CASSFTGSSYEQYF. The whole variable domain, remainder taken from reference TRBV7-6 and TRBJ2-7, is GAGVSQSPRYKVTKRGQDVALRCDPISGHVSLYWYRQALGQGPEFLTYFNYEAQQDKSGLPNDRFSAERPEGSISTLTIQRTEQRDSAMYRCASSFTGSSYEQYFGPGTRLTVT.

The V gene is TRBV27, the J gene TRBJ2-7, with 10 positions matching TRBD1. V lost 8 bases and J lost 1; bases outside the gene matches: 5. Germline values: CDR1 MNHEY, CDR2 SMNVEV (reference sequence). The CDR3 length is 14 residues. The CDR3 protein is CASGTGVTSYEQYF. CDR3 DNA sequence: TGTGCCAGCGGGACAGGGGTGACATCCTACGAGCAGTACTTC.

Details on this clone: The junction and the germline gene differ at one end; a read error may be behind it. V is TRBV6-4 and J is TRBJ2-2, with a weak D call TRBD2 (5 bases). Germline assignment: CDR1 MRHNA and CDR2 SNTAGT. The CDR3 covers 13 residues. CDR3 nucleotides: TGTGCCAGCAGTGCCGCGAACACCGGGGAGCGGTTTTTT. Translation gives CASSAANTGERFF.

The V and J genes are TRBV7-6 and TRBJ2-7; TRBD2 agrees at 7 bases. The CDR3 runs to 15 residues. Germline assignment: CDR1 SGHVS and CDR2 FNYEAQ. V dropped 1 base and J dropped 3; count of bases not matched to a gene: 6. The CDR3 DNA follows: TGTGCCAGCAGCTTAGGGGGGGGAACCCTCTACGAGCAGTACTTC. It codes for CASSLGGGTLYEQYF.

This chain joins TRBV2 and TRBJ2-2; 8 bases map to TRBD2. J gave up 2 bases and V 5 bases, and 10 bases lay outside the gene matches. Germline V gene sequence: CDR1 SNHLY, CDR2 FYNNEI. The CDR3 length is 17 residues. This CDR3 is CASSRNPGLGNTGELFF. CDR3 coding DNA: TGTGCCAGCAGTAGGAATCCGGGACTAGGTAACACCGGGGAGCTGTTTTTT.

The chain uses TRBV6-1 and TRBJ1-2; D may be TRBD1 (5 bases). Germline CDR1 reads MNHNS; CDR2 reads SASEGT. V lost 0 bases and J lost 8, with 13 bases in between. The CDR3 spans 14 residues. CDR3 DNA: TGTGCCAGCAGTGAAGCGAACGGGGCGCGGGGCTACACCTTC. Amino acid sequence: CASSEANGARGYTF.

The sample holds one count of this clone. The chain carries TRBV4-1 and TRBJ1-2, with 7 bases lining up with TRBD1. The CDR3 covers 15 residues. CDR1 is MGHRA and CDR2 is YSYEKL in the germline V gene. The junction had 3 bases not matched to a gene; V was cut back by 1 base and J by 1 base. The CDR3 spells CASSQAWDSNYGYTF. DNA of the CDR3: TGCGCCAGCAGCCAAGCATGGGACAGTAACTATGGCTACACCTTC.

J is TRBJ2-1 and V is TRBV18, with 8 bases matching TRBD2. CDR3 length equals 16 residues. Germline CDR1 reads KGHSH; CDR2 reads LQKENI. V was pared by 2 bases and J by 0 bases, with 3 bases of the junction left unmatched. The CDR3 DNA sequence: TGTGCCAGCTCACCAAGGGCGGGAGGCTCCTACAATGAGCAGTTCTTC. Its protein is CASSPRAGGSYNEQFF.

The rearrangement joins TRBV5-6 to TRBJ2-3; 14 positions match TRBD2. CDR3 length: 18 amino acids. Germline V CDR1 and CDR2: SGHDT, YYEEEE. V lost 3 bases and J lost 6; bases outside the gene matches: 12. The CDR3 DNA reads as TGTGCCAGCAGCTCAAGGACCGGGACTAGCGGGAGTAGTGATACGCAGTATTTT. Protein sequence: CASSSRTGTSGSSDTQYF.